This TCR beta chain was recovered during a study of CD8+ T cells in alopecia areata. Looked up from germline, CDR1 is GTSNPN and CDR2 is SVGIG (reference sequence). The CDR3 covers 16 residues. Trimming took 0 bases from V and 1 from J, leaving 15 bases between them. Treatment indicated: oral pan-JAK inhibitor, 5-10 mg twice daily. Extracted RNA was reverse transcribed, and the resulting cDNA served as sequencing template. Repertoires were generated with immunoSEQ multiplex PCR, while TCRdb's copy carries only in-frame clones and drops some. The sample lists 150,000 to 200,000 clones, roughly 60% occurring once.

The chain uses TRBV30 and TRBJ1-1; D is unresolved. The source material was CD4+ T cells sorted from blood, sampled between weeks 49 and 50, from a patient treated with tofacitinib. This receptor was obtained from a human donor with alopecia areata. The CDR3 DNA reads TGTGCCTGGAGTGTCTCCACACCCGCGGGGAACACTGAAGCTTTCTTT. This translates into CAWSVSTPAGNTEAFF.